This TCR beta chain was sequenced in a study of human T cells and chemical hapten exposure. Overall study: Sensitization applied 2% DPC to approximately 2 cm by approximately 2 cm of upper inner arm skin. Study-level points and caveats: Expanded TCRs formed significantly more large CDR3 similarity clusters than controls.

The time point here: patch test 1, 2 weeks after DPC sensitization. Treatment: therapeutic diphenylcyclopropenone sensitization with weekly scalp DPC. This CDR3 contains 15 residues. Germline-derived CDR1 and CDR2 are DFQATT and SNEGSKA (reference sequence). V lost 5 bases and J lost 8; bases outside the gene matches: 12. This clonotype occurred a few times. What it binds is unknown. The authors' processing: Sample TCR totals centred on a median of approximately 96,000, ranging about 20,000 to 690,600. MiXCR was run by TCRdb on the RACE reads, yielding one entry per CDR3 protein. The V and J calls, along with clone size, are taken from TCRdb and not from the paper's own processing. The sample consists of some 120,000 distinct CDR3 sequences, over 10% of them appearing once.

The input for sequencing was whole blood, taken in connection with sensitization to the hapten diphenylcyclopropenone (DPC). This TCR was recovered from a woman aged 45-59 years with alopecia areata. Some clones in this sample may be carry-over from other donors' samples. The J gene is TRBJ2-1, the V gene TRBV20-1; 10 nucleotides line up with TRBD2. For the CDR3, the DNA is TGCAGTGCTCCGCCGGCTAGCGGGAGTGAGGATGAGCAGTTCTTC. This sequence encodes CSAPPASGSEDEQFF.